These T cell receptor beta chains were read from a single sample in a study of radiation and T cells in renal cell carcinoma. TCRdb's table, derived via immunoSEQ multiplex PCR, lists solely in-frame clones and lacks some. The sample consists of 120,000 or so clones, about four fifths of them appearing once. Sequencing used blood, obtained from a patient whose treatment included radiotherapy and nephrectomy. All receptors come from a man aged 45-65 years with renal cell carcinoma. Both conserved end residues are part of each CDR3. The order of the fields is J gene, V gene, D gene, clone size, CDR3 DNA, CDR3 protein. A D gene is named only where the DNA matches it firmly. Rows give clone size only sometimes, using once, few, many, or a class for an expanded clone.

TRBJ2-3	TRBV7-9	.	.	TGTGCCAGCAGCTCAAGAAGAGGGTCAGATACGCAGTATTTT	CASSSRRGSDTQYF
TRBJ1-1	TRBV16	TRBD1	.	TGTGCCAGCAGCCTATCGATAGGGGGCCGTGCTTTCTTT	CASSLSIGGRAFF
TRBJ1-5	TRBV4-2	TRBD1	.	TGTGCCAGCAGCTTTTACGGGACAGCTAATCAGCCCCAGCATTTT	CASSFYGTANQPQHF
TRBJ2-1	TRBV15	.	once	TGTGCCACCAGCAGAGGACTAGTGGACGACAATGAGCAGTTCTTC	CATSRGLVDDNEQFF
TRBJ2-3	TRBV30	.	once	TGTGCCTGGAGTGTAAATCCGTTCGGTACAGATACGCAGTATTTT	CAWSVNPFGTDTQYF
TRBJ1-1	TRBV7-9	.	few	TGTGCCAGCAGCTTTGGGGTAGTCGACACTGAAGCTTTCTTT	CASSFGVVDTEAFF
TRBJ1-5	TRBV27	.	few	TGTGCCAGCAGTTTCGTAGGAGACCAGCCCCAGCATTTT	CASSFVGDQPQHF
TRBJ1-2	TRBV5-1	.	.	TGCGCCAGCAGCTATTCCGGGACAACTAACTATGGCTACACCTTC	CASSYSGTTNYGYTF
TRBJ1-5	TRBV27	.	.	TGTGCCAGCAGTGACCAAAACAATCAGCCCCAGCATTTT	CASSDQNNQPQHF
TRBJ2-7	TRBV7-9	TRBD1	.	TGTGCCAGCAGCTTGGTCGGGACAGGGTCCTATAACTTCTACGAGCAGTACTTC	CASSLVGTGSYNFYEQYF
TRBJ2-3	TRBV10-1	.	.	TGCGCCAGCAGTGGGCAGGCTAGGGATACGCAGTATTTT	CASSGQARDTQYF
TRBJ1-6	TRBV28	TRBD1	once	TGTGCCAGCAGTAGGGACAGGGACCCCCCCCTCCACTTT	CASSRDRDPPLHF
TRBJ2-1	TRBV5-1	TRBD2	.	TGCGCCAGCAGTCTAGCGGGCTCCTACAATGAGCAGTTCTTC	CASSLAGSYNEQFF
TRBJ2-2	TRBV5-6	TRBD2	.	TGTGCCAGCAGCAAAGGACTAGCGGGAATTTACACCGGGGAGCTGTTTTTT	CASSKGLAGIYTGELFF
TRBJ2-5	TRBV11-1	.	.	TGTGCCAGCAGCTTAAGGAGTTTTCAAGAGACCCAGTACTTC	CASSLRSFQETQYF
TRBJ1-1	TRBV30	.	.	TGTGCCTGGAGTGCAGACAGAGGGGCTGAAGCTTTCTTT	CAWSADRGAEAFF
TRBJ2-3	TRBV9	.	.	TGTGCTGAAGGGGGGGCAAATCGTACAAAGGTTGATACGCAGTATTTT	CAEGGANRTKVDTQYF
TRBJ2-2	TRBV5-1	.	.	TGCGCCAGCAGCTTTAGGACGGAGAACACCGGGGAGCTGTTTTTT	CASSFRTENTGELFF
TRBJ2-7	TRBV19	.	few	TGTGCCAGTAGTCAGACTAAGCCCCAGCAGCAGTACTTC	CASSQTKPQQQYF
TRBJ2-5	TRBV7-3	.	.	TGTGCCAGCAGCTTAACGGTGGAGGAGACCCAGTACTTC	CASSLTVEETQYF
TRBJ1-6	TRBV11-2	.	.	TGTGCCAGCAGCGGGGGACACATAATAAATTCACCCCTCCACTTT	CASSGGHIINSPLHF
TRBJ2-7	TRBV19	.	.	TGTGCCAGTAGTATCCTTCCGGGACACTACGAGCAGTACTTC	CASSILPGHYEQYF
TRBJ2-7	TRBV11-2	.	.	TGTGCCAGCAGCTCGGGCTTGGGCAGGAACGAGCAGTACTTC	CASSSGLGRNEQYF
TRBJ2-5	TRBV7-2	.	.	TGTGCCAGCAGCTTGGGGTTTGGTGAGACCCAGTACTTC	CASSLGFGETQYF
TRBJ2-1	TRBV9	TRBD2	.	TGTGCCAGCAGCCTCCGGGACTATGATGAGCAGTTCTTC	CASSLRDYDEQFF
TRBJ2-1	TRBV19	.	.	TGTGCCAGTAGTATAGGTAGGGGGAGCTACAATGAGCAGTTCTTC	CASSIGRGSYNEQFF
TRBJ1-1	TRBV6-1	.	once	TGTGCCAGCAGTGAAGCTTCTTCTCAGATTTGGAAAAGAGTAGCTTTCTTT	CASSEASSQIWKRVAFF
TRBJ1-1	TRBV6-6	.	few	TGTGCCAGCAGTTATCTGGACAGAAACACTGAAGCTTTCTTT	CASSYLDRNTEAFF
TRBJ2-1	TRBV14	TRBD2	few	TGTGCCAGCAGCCTAGCGGGGGTACGTGAGCAGTTCTTC	CASSLAGVREQFF
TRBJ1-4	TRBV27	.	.	TGTGCCAGCAGTCTAACACCTACCCTCTTCGCAACTAATGAAAAACTGTTTTTT	CASSLTPTLFATNEKLFF
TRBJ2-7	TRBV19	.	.	TGTGCCAGTAGTCCCAGGCCAGGGTACGAGCAGTACTTC	CASSPRPGYEQYF
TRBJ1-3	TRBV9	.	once	TGTGCCAGCAGCGTAACAACCGGAGGTGTCAGGGGTGGAAACACCATATATTTT	CASSVTTGGVRGGNTIYF
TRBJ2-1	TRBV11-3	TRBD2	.	TGTGCCAGCAGCTTAGATGGGACTAGAGGGGGGGGTGAGCAGTTCTTC	CASSLDGTRGGGEQFF
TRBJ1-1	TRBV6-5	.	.	TGTGCCAGCAGTTACTCCCCTTGGGAGGGGAACACTGAAGCTTTCTTT	CASSYSPWEGNTEAFF
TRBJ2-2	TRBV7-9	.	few	TGTGCCAGCAGCTCTCAAGAAGCCTTTAACACCGGGGAGCTGTTTTTT	CASSSQEAFNTGELFF
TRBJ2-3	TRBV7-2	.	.	TGTGCCAGCAGCGCCCGAACCACAGATACGCAGTATTTT	CASSARTTDTQYF
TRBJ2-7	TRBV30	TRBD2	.	TGTGCCTGGAGTGTTTTAGCGGGCGAGCAGTACTTC	CAWSVLAGEQYF
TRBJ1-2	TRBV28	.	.	TGTGCCAGCAGTTGGGACCCTAACTATGGCTACACCTTC	CASSWDPNYGYTF
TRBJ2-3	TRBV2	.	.	TGTGCCAGCAGTGTGCAGCCCACTAGCACAGATACGCAGTATTTT	CASSVQPTSTDTQYF